Listed here are 20 T cell receptor beta chains from one sample, sequenced in a study of high-grade serous ovarian cancer treatment subgroups. The tumor samples were collected prior to definitive surgery or chemotherapy. The table came from immunoSEQ multiplex PCR; TCRdb's copy has only in-frame clones and leaves some out. The profile shows 4,000 or so clones, around 79% of them singletons. The sample taken for sequencing was tumor tissue. All receptors derive from a human donor with high-grade serous ovarian cancer.

The rearrangement uses TRBV14 and TRBJ2-5; TRBD1 aligns across 10 bases. CDR3 length equals 14 residues. The V gene's germline CDR1 is SGHDN and CDR2 FVKESK. Germline trimming cut 3 bases from V and 5 bases from J; bases unmatched to any gene: 3. The CDR3 DNA sequence: TGTGCCAGCAGCCAGACAGGGGGCTGGGAGACCCAGTACTTC. Protein sequence: CASSQTGGWETQYF.

Concerning this clone itself: Mismatch with germline at one junction end may stem from a read error. The rearrangement joins TRBV5-1 to TRBJ1-4; D ambiguous. The CDR3 has 15 residues. Germline V gene sequence: CDR1 SGHRS, CDR2 YFSETQ. CDR3 in amino acids: CASSSAGIRNEKLSF. The CDR3 DNA follows: TGCGCCAGCAGCTCGGCAGGAATAAGGAATGAAAAACTGTCTTTT.

The chain joins TRBV7-6 to TRBJ2-3; 7 nucleotides line up with TRBD2. V shed 3 bases and J 3 bases; nucleotides not matched to a gene: 3. The V gene's germline CDR1 is SGHVS and CDR2 FNYEAQ. The CDR3 is 14 residues long. The CDR3 DNA follows: TGTGCCAGCAGCTTGTCGGGGGGAACAGATACGCAGTATTTT. This encodes CASSLSGGTDTQYF.

The J gene is TRBJ2-2, the V gene TRBV15; 12 nucleotides match TRBD1. CDR3 length: 19 residues. J lost 1 base, V lost 0 bases, and 6 bases had no gene match. Per the germline V gene, CDR1 is LNHNV and CDR2 is YYDKDF (reference sequence). CDR3 region: CATSREGQGALLNTGELFF. CDR3 DNA: TGTGCCACCAGCAGAGAGGGACAGGGGGCCCTGTTGAACACCGGGGAGCTGTTTTTT.

This clone was counted a few times. The chain couples TRBV18 to TRBJ2-5; D may be TRBD2 (5 bases). V was trimmed by 3 bases and J by 5 bases, leaving 10 bases between them. This CDR3 comprises 13 residues. The germline V gene has CDR1 KGHSH and CDR2 LQKENI. CDR3 nucleotide sequence: TGTGCCAGCTCACCTCAGCGGACCGAGACCCAGTACTTC. It is translated as CASSPQRTETQYF. The complete variable domain, with remaining parts taken from reference TRBV18 and TRBJ2-5, reads NAGVMQNPRHLVRRRGQEARLRCSPMKGHSHVYWYRQLPEEGLKFMVYLQKENIIDESGMPKERFSAEFPKEGPSILRIQQVVRGDSAAYFCASSPQRTETQYFGPGTRLLVL.

The chain links TRBV10-3 to TRBJ2-1; 7 bases match TRBD2. The CDR3 length is 13 residues. V was pared by 2 bases and J by 10 bases, with 5 bases of the junction left unmatched. Germline CDR1 is ENHRY and CDR2 is SYGVKD. This CDR3 reads CAISELRAGEQFF. The CDR3 bases are TGTGCCATCAGTGAGCTCAGAGCGGGAGAGCAGTTCTTC.

The count of this clone is one. V is TRBV18 and J is TRBJ2-7; 8 nucleotides line up with TRBD1. CDR1 and CDR2 from the germline V gene are KGHSH and LQKENI. This CDR3 contains 14 residues. J lost 3 bases, V lost 1 base, and 2 bases had no gene match. The CDR3 loop is CASSPHGTGYEQYF. The CDR3 coding sequence is TGTGCCAGCTCACCACACGGGACAGGCTACGAGCAGTACTTC.

The chain uses TRBV6-4 and TRBJ2-3; TRBD2 agrees at 11 bases. V gave up 1 base and J gave up 5 bases; unmatched junction bases: 8. CDR1 and CDR2 from the germline V gene are MRHNA and SNTAGT. There are 17 residues in the CDR3. CDR3 coding DNA: TGTGCCAGCAGTGACTTTAGCGGGGGGGCTGGCGGAGATACGCAGTATTTT. Translation: CASSDFSGGAGGDTQYF.

This chain uses TRBV7-2 with TRBJ2-7; D call uncertain. V dropped 5 bases and J dropped 5 bases, with 19 bases sitting between them. CDR1 is SGHTA and CDR2 is FQGNSA in the germline V gene. The CDR3 sequence is 15 residues long. The CDR3 nucleotides read TGTGCCAGCAGCCAAAACCCCTTTACGAGCGACGAGCAGTACTTC. It encodes CASSQNPFTSDEQYF. The variable domain in full, completed from reference TRBV7-2 and TRBJ2-7, reads GAGVSQSPSNKVTEKGKDVELRCDPISGHTALYWYRQSLGQGLEFLIYFQGNSAPDKSGLPSDRFSAERTGGSVSTLTIQRTQQEDSAVYLCASSQNPFTSDEQYFGPGTRLTVT.

This clone appeared a few times. The chain has TRBV30 and TRBJ1-5; D is perhaps TRBD1 (6 bases). In germline, CDR1 is GTSNPN, CDR2 SVGIG (reference sequence). Trimming shortened V by 0 bases and J by 5 bases, and 8 bases separated the two germline ends. There are 13 residues in the CDR3. The CDR3 sequence: CAWSVNRDQPQHF. CDR3 in DNA: TGTGCCTGGAGTGTAAACAGGGATCAGCCCCAGCATTTT.

The DNA for the CDR3 is TGTGCCAGTAGTAGATGGACAGGGGGGAGCACTGAAGCTTTCTTT. Translating gives CASSRWTGGSTEAFF. The V gene is TRBV19, the J gene TRBJ1-1, with 10 bases matching TRBD1. Germline V lookup: CDR1 LNHDA, CDR2 SQIVND (reference sequence). After removal of 4 bases from V and 4 bases from J, the junction contained 6 bases not matched to a gene. The length of the CDR3 is 15 residues.

This chain connects TRBV11-2 to TRBJ2-2, with TRBD2 as a possible D gene (8 bases). Trimming removed 5 bases from V and 0 bases from J, with 19 bases in between. The CDR3 contains 18 residues. In germline, CDR1 is SGHAT, CDR2 FQNNGV. CDR3 region: CASSPRGGGGSNTGELFF. The DNA of the CDR3 is TGTGCCAGCAGCCCCCGAGGGGGCGGGGGGTCGAACACCGGGGAGCTGTTTTTT.

This chain links TRBV21-1 with TRBJ1-2. TRBV21-1 is listed as a pseudogene. The CDR3 loop spans 14 amino acids. As DNA, the CDR3 is TGTGCCAGCAGGCGAAAAGGGGGGTCCGGGCGCTACACCTTC. This gives the protein CASRRKGGSGRYTF.

V is TRBV5-4 and J is TRBJ2-5; D remains unclear. The V gene's germline CDR1 is SGHNT and CDR2 YYREEE (reference sequence). The CDR3 length is 14 residues. V gave up 0 bases and J gave up 2 bases, with 8 bases separating them. The CDR3 region is CASSLVEVQETQYF. The DNA for the CDR3 is TGTGCCAGCAGCTTGGTCGAGGTACAAGAGACCCAGTACTTC. Complete variable domain (other parts from reference TRBV5-4 and TRBJ2-5): ETGVTQSPTHLIKTRGQQVTLRCSSQSGHNTVSWYQQALGQGPQFIFQYYREEENGRGNFPPRFSGLQFPNYSSELNVNALELDDSALYLCASSLVEVQETQYFGPGTRLLVL.

J is TRBJ1-1 and V is TRBV19, with D possibly matching TRBD1 (5 bases). Trimming stripped 8 bases from V and 4 bases from J, with 20 bases between. Germline V gives CDR1 LNHDA, CDR2 SQIVND (reference sequence). The CDR3 extends over 15 amino acids. CDR3 loop: CASRSGAAQITEAFF. In DNA, the CDR3 is TGTGCCAGTCGAAGCGGGGCGGCCCAGATCACTGAAGCTTTCTTT. The variable domain in full, completed from reference TRBV19 and TRBJ1-1, reads DGGITQSPKYLFRKEGQNVTLSCEQNLNHDAMYWYRQDPGQGLRLIYYSQIVNDFQKGDIAEGYSVSREKKESFPLTVTSAQKNPTAFYLCASRSGAAQITEAFFGQGTRLTVV.

This clone was observed once. The chain links TRBV5-1 to TRBJ2-3; no clear D gene. The V end was cut by 1 base, the J end by 3 bases, with 9 bases between. The length of the CDR3 is 14 residues. In germline, CDR1 is SGHRS, CDR2 YFSETQ. The CDR3 region has the DNA TGCGCCAGCAGCTTGACAGACCCGACAGATACGCAGTATTTT. It encodes CASSLTDPTDTQYF.

The V gene is TRBV14, the J gene TRBJ1-1; 7 bases are shared with TRBD1. The CDR3 has 12 amino acids. The germline V gene encodes CDR1 SGHDN and CDR2 FVKESK. The V gene end was trimmed by 5 bases and the J gene end by 6 bases; junction bases not matched to a gene: 3. CDR3 sequence reads: CASSFGTAEAFF. Here the CDR3 DNA reads TGTGCCAGCAGCTTTGGGACAGCTGAAGCTTTCTTT.

The CDR3 DNA is TGTGCCAGCAGAGTGGGAGGCTATGGCTACACCTTC. Translating it yields CASRVGGYGYTF. J is TRBJ1-2 and V is TRBV28; D not resolved. The germline gives CDR1 MDHEN, CDR2 SYDVKM. The CDR3 contains 12 residues. Trimming removed 6 bases at V and 4 bases at J, with 9 bases between.

The V gene is TRBV6-4, the J gene TRBJ1-5, with 9 bases aligning to TRBD1. The CDR3 is 15 amino acids. Looked up from germline, CDR1 is MRHNA and CDR2 is SNTAGT. Germline trimming cut 3 bases from V and 6 bases from J; bases unmatched to any gene: 6. The CDR3 DNA reads TGTGCCAGCAGTGAGACAGGGGGAGTTGGTCAGCCCCAGCATTTT. Protein: CASSETGGVGQPQHF.

This clone showed up just a few times. The chain has TRBV6-5 and TRBJ2-5; D may be TRBD2 (5 bases). Germline V gene data show CDR1 as MNHEY and CDR2 as SVGAGI. Trimming took off 2 bases at V and 5 bases at J, with 12 bases between the two ends. This CDR3 comprises 14 residues. DNA for the CDR3: TGTGCCAGCAGTTACGCGTATAGCGATGAGACCCAGTACTTC. The encoded protein is CASSYAYSDETQYF.